This T cell receptor (beta chain) was identified during a study of blood T cell repertoires in COVID-19. As for the study in general: Collection of acute and convalescent COVID-19 samples took place in the United States, Italy and Spain. PBMCs, B-cell-depleted T cells, or T cells provided the cDNA or gDNA that made up the material.

Original handling: Estimation of nucleated cell counts relied on the amplification of reference gene primers. Data came from immunoSEQ multiplex PCR; TCRdb stores just in-frame clones and leaves some out. V and J calls and clone size come straight from that table; D and trimming were deduced from the DNA. This sample yields 470,000 or so clones, of which 70% to 90% are seen a single time; 3% to 4% belongs to the top ten. Germline trimming cut 6 bases from V and 8 bases from J; bases unmatched to any gene: 8. CDR3 length: 15 residues. Germline CDR1 and CDR2: SGHVS and FQNEAQ. The sequence was collected from a human donor in a cohort sampled during active COVID-19. V usage is TRBV7-8 and J usage is TRBJ2-1; 12 bases match TRBD2. The material sequenced was peripheral blood. CDR3 DNA: TGTGCCAGCAGTCGGACTAGCGGGACCTGGGATGAGCAGTTCTTC. This translates into CASSRTSGTWDEQFF. The full variable domain, its missing parts supplied by reference TRBV7-8 and TRBJ2-1, is GAGVSQSPRYKVAKRGQDVALRCDPISGHVSLFWYQQALGQGPEFLTYFQNEAQLDKSGLPSDRFFAERPEGSVSTLKIQRTQQEDSAVYLCASSRTSGTWDEQFFGPGTRLTVL.